The rows below give T cell receptor beta chains drawn from one sample of a study of blood T cells in healthy people across ages. TCRdb called the 5' RACE reads again in MiXCR, with one record for every CDR3 protein. The sample lists some 800,000 distinct CDR3 sequences, about 42% seen once, with roughly a fifth in the top ten. The sequenced sample was blood. The receptors derive from a man aged 55 to 69 in good health. CDR3s include the opening cysteine and the closing phenylalanine or tryptophan. The D gene is left open where the match is weak. Clone size is stated in some rows and not others, as once, few, many or a class when expanded.

d_gene	v_gene	abundance	j_gene	len	CDR3nt	CDR3aa
TRBD1	TRBV29-1	many	TRBJ2-7	13	TGCAGCGGCTCCGGGACAGGGACGTACGAGCAGTACTTC	CSGSGTGTYEQYF
TRBD1	TRBV29-1	many	TRBJ1-2	13	TGCAGCGTCGACTCACAGGGGGCTGGTGGCTACACCTTC	CSVDSQGAGGYTF
TRBD2	TRBV20-1	-	TRBJ2-1	11	TGCAGTGCGGGCGGGGGAGAGACCCAGTTCTTC	CSAGGGETQFF
-	TRBV7-2	-	TRBJ2-1	14	TGTGCCAGCAGCTTCTCCGCGCCCTACAATGAGCAGTTCTTC	CASSFSAPYNEQFF
-	TRBV12-3/TRBV12-4	-	TRBJ1-5	15	TGTGCCAGCAGTTTGAGTGTATTGGGCAGTCAGCCCCAGCATTTT	CASSLSVLGSQPQHF
TRBD2	TRBV4-1	few	TRBJ2-3	17	TGCGCCAGTAAGACTAGCGGGGGAGCCTTGCCCACAGATACGCAGTATTTT	CASKTSGGALPTDTQYF
-	TRBV6-5	-	TRBJ1-2	16	TGTGCCAGCAGTTACCGGGTACACTCCGCAAACTATGGCTACACCTTC	CASSYRVHSANYGYTF
-	TRBV5-1	-	TRBJ1-1	14	TGCGCCAGCAGCTTGGAGGGGGTTACAAACGAAGCTTTCTTT	CASSLEGVTNEAFF
-	TRBV2	-	TRBJ2-7	14	TGTGCCAGCGACCCCTCGGGCTTCTCCTACGAGCAGTACTTC	CASDPSGFSYEQYF
-	TRBV6-6	-	TRBJ1-5	13	TGTGCCAGCAGTTTTGGGGGGGTTCAGCCCCAGCATTTT	CASSFGGVQPQHF
-	TRBV2	once	TRBJ2-1	13	TGTGCCAGCAGGACCGACGGACAAGAGACCCAGTTCTTC	CASRTDGQETQFF
TRBD1	TRBV20-1	-	TRBJ2-7	14	TGCAGTGCTAGAGGGACAGGGTTCTCCTACGAGCAGTACTTC	CSARGTGFSYEQYF
-	TRBV15	-	TRBJ1-2	13	TGTGCCACCAGCAGAGATGGGAGCTATGGCTACACCTTC	CATSRDGSYGYTF
TRBD1	TRBV27	-	TRBJ2-7	16	TGTGCCAGCAGTTTTGGGGGGTACAGGGGGGTCTACGAGCAGTACTTC	CASSFGGYRGVYEQYF
-	TRBV2	-	TRBJ1-2	10	TGTGCCAGCAGCCAGGGCTCCCACACCTTC	CASSQGSHTF
-	TRBV9	-	TRBJ2-5	16	TGTGCCAGCAGCGTAGCTCTCGGGACTGGCCAAGAGACCCAGTACTTC	CASSVALGTGQETQYF
-	TRBV7-6	few	TRBJ1-6	15	TGTGCCAGCAGCTGGGGGAGCTCCTATAATTCACCCCTCCACTTT	CASSWGSSYNSPLHF
-	TRBV29-1	few	TRBJ2-7	10	TGCAGCGTGGCAGGGAGGGAGCAGTACTTC	CSVAGREQYF
-	TRBV10-3	few	TRBJ1-2	14	TGTGCCATCAGGGACCCCGGGGGCGGCTATGGCTACACCTTC	CAIRDPGGGYGYTF
-	TRBV24-1	-	TRBJ1-5	16	TGTGCCACCAGTGATCCGGACGGGGATAGCAATCAGCCCCAGCATTTT	CATSDPDGDSNQPQHF
TRBD2	TRBV9	few	TRBJ2-1	16	TGTGCCAGCAGCGCCCCTCTAGCGGGGGGCTACAATGAGCAGTTCTTC	CASSAPLAGGYNEQFF
-	TRBV28	few	TRBJ2-7	13	TGTGCCAGCAGTCTCAACACCGCCTACGAGCAGTACTTC	CASSLNTAYEQYF
-	TRBV29-1	-	TRBJ2-1	12	TGCAGCGTTCCGTCCAGGGCCCAGACCCAGTTCTTC	CSVPSRAQTQFF
TRBD1	TRBV28	-	TRBJ2-7	16	TGTGCCAGCAGCACCTTGACAGGGGGGAAAACCTACGAGCAGTACTTC	CASSTLTGGKTYEQYF
-	TRBV6-1	-	TRBJ1-1	13	TGTGCCAGCAGTCTACAGGAGGACACTGAAGCTTTCTTT	CASSLQEDTEAFF
TRBD1	TRBV20-1	-	TRBJ1-4	15	TGCAGTGCTAGAGATGGGGGGACAGTTAACGAAAAACTGTTTTTT	CSARDGGTVNEKLFF
-	TRBV4-3	few	TRBJ2-2	16	TGCGCCAGCAGCCAAGGGGCAGGGGCGAACACCGGGGAGCTGTTTTTT	CASSQGAGANTGELFF
TRBD2	TRBV3-1	-	TRBJ2-5	19	TGTGCCAGCAGCTACCCTGCCATTCCTAGCGGGGCGAAACAAGAGACCCAGTACTTC	CASSYPAIPSGAKQETQYF
-	TRBV7-9	-	TRBJ2-5	12	TGTGCCAGCAGCCCGCCAGACTGTGAGCAGTACTTC	CASSPPDCEQYF
-	TRBV6-2/TRBV6-3	-	TRBJ2-7	13	TGTGCCAGCAGCGGGGTTCCATCCTACGAGCAGTACTTC	CASSGVPSYEQYF
-	TRBV20-1	few	TRBJ2-7	13	TGCAGTGCTAGAGAGGGACACCAATACGAGCAGTACTTC	CSAREGHQYEQYF
-	TRBV12-3/TRBV12-4	few	TRBJ1-1	13	TGTGCCAGCAGTCCCCGACACGGGACTGAAGCTTTCTTT	CASSPRHGTEAFF
-	TRBV7-2	-	TRBJ1-2	15	TGTGCCAGCAGCCGCGCCCCCGGGGGTGACTATGGCTACACCTTC	CASSRAPGGDYGYTF
-	TRBV2	-	TRBJ2-3	13	TGTGCCAGCAGTGAGTGGGCGGGGGATACGCAGTATTTT	CASSEWAGDTQYF
-	TRBV27	-	TRBJ1-1	15	TGTGCCAGCAGCAGTAGACAGCCGATGAACACTGAAGCTTTCTTT	CASSSRQPMNTEAFF
TRBD2	TRBV20-1	-	TRBJ2-7	16	TGCAGTGCTAGAGGTGATCGGCGGGGGGAACCTACGAAGCAGTACTTC	CSARGDRRGEPTKQYF
-	TRBV12-3/TRBV12-4	-	TRBJ1-5	14	TGTGCCAGCAGCGTAGGGGAGGGGAAAGGGACCCAGCATTTT	CASSVGEGKGTQHF
TRBD2	TRBV6-1	few	TRBJ2-7	13	TGTGCCAGCAGGCCGGGACTAGCGGGCGAGCAGTACTTC	CASRPGLAGEQYF
TRBD2	TRBV2	-	TRBJ2-4	13	TGTGCCAGCAGTGAAGGGACTAGTGGCATTCAGTACTTC	CASSEGTSGIQYF
-	TRBV20-1	few	TRBJ2-7	12	TGCAGTGCTAGAGTGGGGAGCTCCGAGCAGTACTTC	CSARVGSSEQYF
-	TRBV29-1	many	TRBJ2-5	13	TGCAGCGTGCGGCCCCAGGCCCAAGAGACCCAGTACTTC	CSVRPQAQETQYF
-	TRBV5-1	-	TRBJ2-4	16	TGCGCCAGCAGCTTGGTTCCGGGTGGAGCCAAAAACATTCAGTACTTC	CASSLVPGGAKNIQYF
-	TRBV6-1	-	TRBJ2-6	17	TGTGCCAGCAGTGTTCAGCCCGAGGTTTCTGGGGCCAACGTCCTGACTTTC	CASSVQPEVSGANVLTF